The clone carrying this T cell receptor (beta chain) was recorded many times. This record belongs to a study of regulatory T cells in long-lasting Graves disease. As to time point: newly diagnosed GD, antithyroid drugs for less than 3 months. The TCR library was made from RNA extracted from PBMCs. The collection involved drawing around 10 milliliters of peripheral blood into EDTA tubes. This CDR3 has 12 amino acids. With 4 bases removed from V and 10 bases from J, the gap between germline ends came to 10 bases. CDR1 is MDHEN and CDR2 is SYDVKM in the germline V gene. Arm-PCR of CDR3 regions with iRepertoire HTBI primers generated TCR beta libraries. TCRdb independently ran MiXCR on the multiplex PCR reads; one entry per CDR3 protein. The data contain around 500,000 distinct CDR3 sequences, 12% of them singletons. This same sample was also part of a study on T cells in Graves' hyperthyroidism and ophthalmopathy.

Sequences were derived from peripheral blood mononuclear cells (PBMCs), sampled at new diagnosis, from a patient treated with antithyroid drugs. The chain couples TRBV28 to TRBJ1-4, with a tentative D call TRBD1 (5 bases). The receptor was isolated from a woman aged 25 to 39 with Graves disease. DNA of the CDR3: TGTGCCAGCAGTTGGGCGGGGCGAAAACTGTTTTTT. The encoded protein is CASSWAGRKLFF.